This T cell receptor (beta chain) was retrieved from a study of blood T cells in healthy people across ages (dated by TCRdb to the mid-2010s). General notes on the study: Template switching captured roughly one uniquely barcoded TCR beta cDNA molecule per two T cells in model experiments. Using deep sequencing normalized with unique cDNA molecular identifiers, the study measured how TCR beta repertoire diversity changes with age. Donors were grouped into four age groups: young (average about 15 years), middle-aged (39), aged (around 56) and long-lived (about 82). Donors of different ages were randomly distributed across sequencing lanes to avoid experimental bias. Using the same blood draw, the study looked at two additional independent replicas of 1 million unique cDNA reads for two donors, one aged 18 to 29 and the other aged 80 or older. What the authors observed across the whole study: Because the CMV infection status of the donors was unknown, age-related changes in expanded clonotypes may potentially have been confounded. Estimates of total diversity based on one million sequenced T cells were considered lower bounds and underestimates. A strong correlation was found between observed TCR beta diversity and the percentage of naive T cells measured by flow cytometry. Observed TCR beta diversity per million T cells fell roughly linearly with age, and a significant reduction was already apparent by age roughly 40. Because profiling used bulk unsorted PBMCs, naive and antigen-experienced compartments could not be compared conclusively. Compared with the aged group, more naive CD4+ T cells, fewer expanded clones and increased TCR diversity were shown by the long-lived group, suggesting age selection.

CDR1 MNHNS and CDR2 SASEGT were looked up in the germline V gene. V loses 6 bases at its end and J loses 3 bases; junction bases beyond the gene matches: 23. The CDR3 starts with the cysteine, ends with the phenylalanine, and has 19 residues. The CDR3 DNA has 57 bases and is translated from base 1. This clonotype occurred a few times. Its specific antigen is unknown. There are no base qualities to consult, and no much larger clone falls within one base. Donors were a few dozen systemically healthy Caucasian individuals from Russia aged roughly 6 to 90 years. Roughly 9.5 milliliters of peripheral blood were drawn from each donor into EDTA-treated Vacutainer tubes. Ficoll-Paque density-gradient centrifugation was used to isolate PBMCs, with at least 7 million obtained per sample. Trizol reagent was used to extract total RNA from PBMCs, with at least 6 micrograms per sample. For every donor, flow cytometry on a PBMC aliquot measured the percentage of naive CD45RAhigh/CD27high T cells.

The method behind the library was 5' RACE. The instrument given in TCRdb is Illumina HiSeq 2500. The second PCR ran for roughly 7 to 12 cycles and used a J-beta primer mix along with a sample-barcoded 5' primer. Each TCR beta cDNA molecule received a unique molecular identifier from a template-switch 5' adaptor carrying 12 random nucleotides. Each sample yielded at least 2.5 million CDR3-containing paired-end reads. First-strand cDNA synthesis was performed from all RNA using the Mint cDNA synthesis kit, with priming by a TRBC-specific oligonucleotide. Following uracil-DNA glycosylase treatment, all cDNA underwent a first 18-cycle PCR with the universal primers M1SS and BC2_uni_R. For the original study's pipeline: For normalization, 1 million high-quality reads were randomly selected from each sample, with every read carrying a distinct molecular identifier. Instead of being binned into consensus sequences, reads that shared molecular identifiers were thrown out. MiTCR, set to a Q25 quality threshold and the strictest error-elimination algorithm, was used for CDR3 identification, clonotype clustering and error correction. A nonparametric unseen species model using Euler transformation provided a lower-bound estimate of total TCR beta diversity. The public sequencing data were trimmed at Q25 with fastp and processed into clonotypes with MiXCR by TCRdb, which kept only in-frame beta chains. Each CDR3 protein appears once, grouped with its most common genes and DNA. These V and J calls rely on TCRdb rather than the paper's analysis. Recorded for this sample are roughly 1.7 million distinct CDR3 sequences; roughly 32% of them occurred a single time. Of the sample, approximately 10% is held by the ten largest clones.

Sequencing was performed on blood. The rearrangement joined TRBV6-1 to TRBJ2-7; TRBD2 aligns with 7 central bases. The clonotype comes from a woman in her twenties or thirties in good health. The CDR3 sequence is CASSDPLQRGLPRVYEQYF. The DNA sequence is as follows: TGTGCCAGCAGCGATCCCTTGCAGCGGGGCCTCCCGAGGGTCTACGAGCAGTACTTC.